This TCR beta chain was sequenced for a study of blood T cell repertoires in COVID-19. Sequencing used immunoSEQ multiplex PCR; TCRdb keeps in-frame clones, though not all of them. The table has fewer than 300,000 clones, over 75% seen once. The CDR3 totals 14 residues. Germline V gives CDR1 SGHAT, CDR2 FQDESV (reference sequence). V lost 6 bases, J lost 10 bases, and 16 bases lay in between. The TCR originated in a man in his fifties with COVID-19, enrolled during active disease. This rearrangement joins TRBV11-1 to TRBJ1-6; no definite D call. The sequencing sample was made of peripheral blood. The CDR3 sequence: CASRLGVGESPLHF. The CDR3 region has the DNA TGTGCCAGCAGGCTCGGCGTAGGAGAATCACCCCTCCACTTT.